One and the same sample provided the 13 T cell receptor beta chains below, sequenced in a study of blood T cells in healthy people across ages. Then a second PCR, running roughly 7 to 11 cycles, was carried out with a sample-barcoded 5' primer and a J-beta primer mix. Each CDR3 protein gets one entry after TCRdb re-called the 5' RACE reads with MiXCR. The sample lists roughly 800,000 distinct CDR3 sequences; 58% were seen once. What was sequenced was blood. All receptors derive from a man under 40 in good health.

This clonotype turned up a few times. The rearrangement uses TRBV7-2 and TRBJ2-3, with TRBD2 identical over 11 bases. CDR3 length: 15 residues. Germline assignment: CDR1 SGHTA and CDR2 FQGNSA. J lost 5 bases, V lost 4 bases, and 5 bases had no gene match. Written as DNA, the CDR3 is TGTGCCAGCAGCTCCCGACTAGCGGGAAAAGATACGCAGTATTTT. Its translation: CASSSRLAGKDTQYF. The variable domain in full, completed from reference TRBV7-2 and TRBJ2-3, reads GAGVSQSPSNKVTEKGKDVELRCDPISGHTALYWYRQSLGQGLEFLIYFQGNSAPDKSGLPSDRFSAERTGGSVSTLTIQRTQQEDSAVYLCASSSRLAGKDTQYFGPGTRLTVL.

V is TRBV7-2 and J is TRBJ1-2; 9 bases agree with TRBD1. There are 14 residues in the CDR3. The J segment lost 5 bases and the V segment lost 5 bases, leaving 6 bases of the junction unmatched. CDR1 is SGHTA, CDR2 FQGNSA, per germline. The CDR3 DNA reads as TGTGCCAGCAGCCCCAGGACAGGGGCATATGGCTACACCTTC. Translating it yields CASSPRTGAYGYTF.

A few counts support this clonotype. The chain recombines TRBV3-1 with TRBJ2-4; TRBD1 matches at 8 bases. CDR1 and CDR2 (germline): LGHDT, YNNKEL (reference sequence). This CDR3 contains 15 residues. With 5 bases clipped from V and 6 bases from J, the junction kept 9 bases outside the gene matches. The CDR3 DNA follows: TGTGCCAGCAGCGGACGACAGGGGATGGCAAACATTCAGTACTTC. Encoded protein: CASSGRQGMANIQYF. Looking up the rest from reference TRBV3-1 and TRBJ2-4 gives the full variable domain: DTAVSQTPKYLVTQMGNDKSIKCEQNLGHDTMYWYKQDSKKFLKIMFSYNNKELIINETVPNRFSPKSPDKAHLNLHINSLELGDSAVYFCASSGRQGMANIQYFGAGTRLSVL.

Of note for this clonotype: A read error may explain this, as a much larger clone is one base away. This chain joins TRBV7-2 and TRBJ2-3, with 7 positions matching TRBD2. Germline CDR1 is SGHTA and CDR2 is FQGNSA. CDR3 size: 17 residues. The CDR3 loop is CASSARLGGGYTGTQYF. The CDR3 DNA sequence: TGTGCCAGCAGCGCTCGCCTTGGCGGGGGTTACACAGGTACGCAGTATTTT.

This clonotype was counted between two and nine times. The rearrangement links TRBV4-2 to TRBJ2-3; D gene ambiguous. V was clipped by 2 bases and J by 2 bases, with 8 bases between them. This CDR3 is built from 14 residues. Germline assignment: CDR1 LGHNA and CDR2 YNFKEQ. The DNA of the CDR3 is TGTGCCAGCAGCCAACAGGTGATCACAGATACGCAGTATTTT. Translation gives CASSQQVITDTQYF.

This sequence joins TRBV7-2 and TRBJ2-5, with 14 bases aligning to TRBD2. Germline trimming cut 5 bases from V and 3 bases from J; bases unmatched to any gene: 5. The CDR3 loop spans 16 amino acids. CDR1 and CDR2 from the germline V gene are SGHTA and FQGNSA. The CDR3 DNA is TGTGCCAGCAGCCCGCAGGGACTAGCGGGGGAAGAGACCCAGTACTTC. Translation gives CASSPQGLAGEETQYF.

This clonotype was detected a few times. The V and J genes are TRBV5-1 and TRBJ1-2, with 10 bases aligning to TRBD1. V trimming: 5 bases; J trimming: 6 bases; junction bases outside the gene matches: 7. CDR1 is SGHRS, CDR2 YFSETQ, per germline. The CDR3 loop spans 14 amino acids. CDR3 sequence reads: CASSRGTGANGYTF. In DNA, the CDR3 is TGCGCCAGCAGTCGAGGGACAGGGGCCAATGGCTACACCTTC. The full variable domain, with the rest looked up from reference TRBV5-1 and TRBJ1-2, is KAGVTQTPRYLIKTRGQQVTLSCSPISGHRSVSWYQQTPGQGLQFLFEYFSETQRNKGNFPGRFSGRQFSNSRSEMNVSTLELGDSALYLCASSRGTGANGYTFGSGTRLTVV.

This clonotype was counted once. The rearrangement uses TRBV21-1 and TRBJ2-3; TRBD2 was called by the table and not checked on the DNA. TRBV21-1 is a listed pseudogene. This CDR3 comprises 17 residues. CDR3: CATILGGAGRTTDTQYF. CDR3 DNA: TGTGCCACGATCCTAGGAGGTGCGGGCCGGACCACAGATACGCAGTATTTT.

V is TRBV20-1 and J is TRBJ1-1, with D unresolved. Looked up from germline, CDR1 is DFQATT and CDR2 is SNEGSKA (reference sequence). The V end was cut by 6 bases, the J end by 2 bases, with 13 bases between. This CDR3 comprises 13 residues. CDR3 sequence reads: CSAHDKTNTEAFF. CDR3 nucleotides: TGCAGTGCCCACGACAAGACTAACACTGAAGCTTTCTTT.

J is TRBJ2-3 and V is TRBV6-5; a possible D gene is TRBD2 (5 bases). Trimming took 8 bases from V and 3 from J, leaving 9 bases between them. This CDR3 region has 12 residues. Germline CDR1 is MNHEY and CDR2 is SVGAGI. CDR3 sequence: CASRGWTDTQYF. CDR3 coding DNA: TGTGCCAGCCGGGGTTGGACAGATACGCAGTATTTT.

This clonotype was seen only a few times. V is TRBV2 and J is TRBJ2-5; TRBD1 matches at 7 bases. The CDR3 totals 14 residues. After removal of 6 bases from V and 2 bases from J, the junction contained 6 bases not matched to a gene. Germline CDR1 reads SNHLY; CDR2 reads FYNNEI. The CDR3 protein is CASREPGQQETQYF. The CDR3 DNA sequence: TGTGCCAGCAGAGAGCCGGGACAGCAAGAGACCCAGTACTTC.

V gene TRBV10-3 combines with J gene TRBJ2-7; 11 bases agree with TRBD2. The germline CDR1 and CDR2 sequences are ENHRY and SYGVKD. The CDR3 contains 16 residues. V shed 2 bases, J shed 0 bases, and the junction held 3 bases outside the gene matches. The CDR3 protein is CAISEGTSGSSYEQYF. In nucleotides, the CDR3 is TGTGCCATCAGTGAGGGGACTAGCGGAAGCTCCTACGAGCAGTACTTC.

The J gene is TRBJ1-2, the V gene TRBV11-2; a weak D match, TRBD1 (5 bases). The CDR3 runs 15 residues. The V gene lost 5 bases and the J gene lost 2 bases, with 15 bases spanning the gap. The germline V gene encodes CDR1 SGHAT and CDR2 FQNNGV. The CDR3 DNA follows: TGTGCCAGCAGCCCAGGGACGGAATCAAACTATGGCTACACCTTC. Translated: CASSPGTESNYGYTF. Variable domain in full (rest from reference TRBV11-2 and TRBJ1-2): EAGVAQSPRYKIIEKRQSVAFWCNPISGHATLYWYQQILGQGPKLLIQFQNNGVVDDSQLPKDRFSAERLKGVDSTLKIQPAKLEDSAVYLCASSPGTESNYGYTFGSGTRLTVV.